This T cell receptor (beta chain) emerged from a study of T cell changes during pregnancy in multiple sclerosis. This clone was seen a handful of times. This CDR3 spans 13 amino acids. Per germline, CDR1 SQVTM and CDR2 ANQGSEA. Trimming removed 7 bases at V and 0 bases at J, with 12 bases between. The repertoire was sequenced with immunoSEQ multiplex PCR; TCRdb's copy has only in-frame clones and lacks some. Altogether 55,000 to 75,000 clones are present, approximately 90% being singletons, with the ten largest covering less than 1.5%. The chain links TRBV29-1 to TRBJ1-1; TRBD1 is a possible D gene (5 bases). Sequences were derived from peripheral blood, sampled in the third trimester of pregnancy. The TCR originated in a female donor in good health, enrolled as a control in a pregnancy study. The CDR3 nucleotides are TGCAGCGCCTCGACAGCCATGAACACTGAAGCTTTCTTT. Protein: CSASTAMNTEAFF.